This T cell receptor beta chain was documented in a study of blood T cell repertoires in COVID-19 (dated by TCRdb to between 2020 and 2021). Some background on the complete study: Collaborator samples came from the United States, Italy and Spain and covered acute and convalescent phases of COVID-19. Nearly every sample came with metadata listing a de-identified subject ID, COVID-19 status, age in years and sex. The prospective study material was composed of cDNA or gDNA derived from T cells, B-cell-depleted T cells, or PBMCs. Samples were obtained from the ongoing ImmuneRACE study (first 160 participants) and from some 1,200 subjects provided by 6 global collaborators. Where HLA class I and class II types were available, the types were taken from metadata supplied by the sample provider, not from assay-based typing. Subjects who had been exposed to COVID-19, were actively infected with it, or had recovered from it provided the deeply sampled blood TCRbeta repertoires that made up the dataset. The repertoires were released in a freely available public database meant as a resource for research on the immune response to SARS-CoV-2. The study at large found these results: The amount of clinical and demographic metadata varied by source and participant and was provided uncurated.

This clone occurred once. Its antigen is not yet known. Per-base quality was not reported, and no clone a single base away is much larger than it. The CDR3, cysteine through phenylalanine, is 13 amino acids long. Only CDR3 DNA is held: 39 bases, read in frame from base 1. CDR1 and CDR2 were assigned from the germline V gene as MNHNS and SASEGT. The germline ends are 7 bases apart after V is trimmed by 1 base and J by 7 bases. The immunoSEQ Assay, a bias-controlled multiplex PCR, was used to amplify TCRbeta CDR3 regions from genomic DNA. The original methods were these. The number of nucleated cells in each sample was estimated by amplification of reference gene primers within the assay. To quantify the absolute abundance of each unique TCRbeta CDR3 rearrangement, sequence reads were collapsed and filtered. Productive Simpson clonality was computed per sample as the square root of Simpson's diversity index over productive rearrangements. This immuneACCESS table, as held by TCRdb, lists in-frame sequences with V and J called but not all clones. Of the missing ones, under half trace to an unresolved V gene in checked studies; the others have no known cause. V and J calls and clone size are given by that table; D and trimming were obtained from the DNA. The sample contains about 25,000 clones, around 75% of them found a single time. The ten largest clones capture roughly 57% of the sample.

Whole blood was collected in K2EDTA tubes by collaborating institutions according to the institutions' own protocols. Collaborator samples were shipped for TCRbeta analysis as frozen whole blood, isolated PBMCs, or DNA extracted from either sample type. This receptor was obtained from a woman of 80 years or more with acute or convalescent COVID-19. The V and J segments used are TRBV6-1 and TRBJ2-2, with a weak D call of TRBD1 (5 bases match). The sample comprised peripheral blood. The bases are TGTGCCAGCAGTGAAGACAGGTTCGGGGAGCTGTTTTTT. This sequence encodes CASSEDRFGELFF.